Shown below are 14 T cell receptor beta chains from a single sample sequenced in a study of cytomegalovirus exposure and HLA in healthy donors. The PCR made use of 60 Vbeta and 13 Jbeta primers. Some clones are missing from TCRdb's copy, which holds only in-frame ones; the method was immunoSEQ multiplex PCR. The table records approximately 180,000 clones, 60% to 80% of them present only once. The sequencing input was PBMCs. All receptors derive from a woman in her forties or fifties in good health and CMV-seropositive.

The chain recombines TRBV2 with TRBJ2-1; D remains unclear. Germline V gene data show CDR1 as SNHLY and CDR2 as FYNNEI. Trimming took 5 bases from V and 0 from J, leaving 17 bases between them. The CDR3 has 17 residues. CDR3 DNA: TGTGCCAGCAGTTCTTTTAGAATTTTGATCTCCTACAATGAGCAGTTCTTC. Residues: CASSSFRILISYNEQFF.

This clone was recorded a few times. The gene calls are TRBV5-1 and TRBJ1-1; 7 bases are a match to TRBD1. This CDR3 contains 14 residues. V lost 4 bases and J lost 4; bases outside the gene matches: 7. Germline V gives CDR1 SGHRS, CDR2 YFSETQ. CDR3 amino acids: CASSGGTALTEAFF. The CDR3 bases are TGCGCCAGCAGCGGGGGGACAGCCCTCACTGAAGCTTTCTTT.

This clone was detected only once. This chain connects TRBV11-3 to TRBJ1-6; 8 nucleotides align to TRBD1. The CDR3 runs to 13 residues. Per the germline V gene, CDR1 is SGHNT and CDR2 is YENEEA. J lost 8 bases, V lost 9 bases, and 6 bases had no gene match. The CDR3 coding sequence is TGTGCCAGTTCCCAGGACAGGGATTCACCCCTCCACTTT. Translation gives CASSQDRDSPLHF.

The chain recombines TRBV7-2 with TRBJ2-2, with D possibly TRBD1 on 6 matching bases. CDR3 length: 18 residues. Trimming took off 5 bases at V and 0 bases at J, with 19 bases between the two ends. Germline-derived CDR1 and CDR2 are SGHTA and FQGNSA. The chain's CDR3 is CASSQALVGAANTGELFF. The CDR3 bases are TGTGCCAGCAGCCAGGCATTAGTGGGGGCGGCGAACACCGGGGAGCTGTTTTTT.

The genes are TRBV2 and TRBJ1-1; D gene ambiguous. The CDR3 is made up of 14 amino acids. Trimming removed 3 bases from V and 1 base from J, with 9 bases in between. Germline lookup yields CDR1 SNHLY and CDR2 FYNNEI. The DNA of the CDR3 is TGTGCCAGCAGTGACGGCAGACAGAACACTGAAGCTTTCTTT. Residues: CASSDGRQNTEAFF.

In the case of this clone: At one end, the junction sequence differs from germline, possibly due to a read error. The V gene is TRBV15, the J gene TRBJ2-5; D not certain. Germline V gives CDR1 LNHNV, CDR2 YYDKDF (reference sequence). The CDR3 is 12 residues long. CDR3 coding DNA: TGTGCCACCAGTAGAGGCGCAGAGACCCAGTACTTC. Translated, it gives CATSRGAETQYF.

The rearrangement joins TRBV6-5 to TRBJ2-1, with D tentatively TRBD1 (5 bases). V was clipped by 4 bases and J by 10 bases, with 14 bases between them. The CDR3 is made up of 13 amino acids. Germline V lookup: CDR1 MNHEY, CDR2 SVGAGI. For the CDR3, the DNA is TGTGCCAGCAGTTTAAATTGGGGCGCGGAGCAGTTCTTC. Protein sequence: CASSLNWGAEQFF.

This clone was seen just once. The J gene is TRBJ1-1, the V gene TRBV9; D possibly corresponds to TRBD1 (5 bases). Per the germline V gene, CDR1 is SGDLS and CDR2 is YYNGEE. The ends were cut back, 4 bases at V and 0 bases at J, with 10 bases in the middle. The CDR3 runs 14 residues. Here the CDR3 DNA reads TGTGCCAGCAGCCCCGAGACAGTGAACACTGAAGCTTTCTTT. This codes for CASSPETVNTEAFF.

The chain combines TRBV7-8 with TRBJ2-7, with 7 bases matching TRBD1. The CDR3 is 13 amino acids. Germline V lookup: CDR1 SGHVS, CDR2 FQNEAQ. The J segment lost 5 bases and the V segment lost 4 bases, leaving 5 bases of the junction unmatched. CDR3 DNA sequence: TGTGCCAGCAGCTCAACCGACAGGGACGAGCAGTACTTC. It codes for CASSSTDRDEQYF.

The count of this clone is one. The CDR3 DNA reads TGTGCCAGCAGCTCTCCGGGACAGGGGAGTTACGAGCAGTACTTC. Translating it yields CASSSPGQGSYEQYF. The chain uses TRBV13 and TRBJ2-7; TRBD1 aligns across 10 bases. The V and J ends lost 4 bases and 4 bases, in that order; junction bases with no gene match: 7. Germline CDR1 is PRHDT and CDR2 is FYEKMQ (reference sequence). The CDR3 consists of 15 residues.

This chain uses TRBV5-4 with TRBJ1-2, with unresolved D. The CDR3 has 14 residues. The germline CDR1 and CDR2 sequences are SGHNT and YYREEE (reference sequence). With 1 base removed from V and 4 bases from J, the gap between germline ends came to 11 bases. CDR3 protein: CASSLYGVVYGYTF. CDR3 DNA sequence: TGTGCCAGCAGCTTGTACGGGGTCGTCTATGGCTACACCTTC.

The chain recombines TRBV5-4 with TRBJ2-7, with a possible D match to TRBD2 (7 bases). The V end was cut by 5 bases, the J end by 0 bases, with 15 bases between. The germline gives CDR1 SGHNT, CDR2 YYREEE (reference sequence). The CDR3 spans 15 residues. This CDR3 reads CASRGDRGGSYEQYF. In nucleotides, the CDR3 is TGTGCCAGCAGGGGGGATAGGGGGGGCTCCTACGAGCAGTACTTC.

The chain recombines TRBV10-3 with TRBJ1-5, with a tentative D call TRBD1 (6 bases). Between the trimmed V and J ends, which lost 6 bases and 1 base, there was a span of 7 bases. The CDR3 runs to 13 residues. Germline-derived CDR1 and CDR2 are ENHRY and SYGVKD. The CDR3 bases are TGTGCCATCAGCCAGGGGAGCAATCAGCCCCAGCATTTT. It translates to CAISQGSNQPQHF.

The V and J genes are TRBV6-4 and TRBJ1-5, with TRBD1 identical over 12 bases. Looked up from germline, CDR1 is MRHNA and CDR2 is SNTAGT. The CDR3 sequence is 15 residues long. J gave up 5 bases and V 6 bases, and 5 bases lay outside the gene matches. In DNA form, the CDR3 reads TGTGCCAGCAGCCCTGGGACAGGGGGCGATCAGCCCCAGCATTTT. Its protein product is CASSPGTGGDQPQHF.